This T cell receptor beta chain was recovered during a study of CD8+ T cells in alopecia areata (dated by TCRdb to the late 2010s). A note on the overall study: The treated patients, all with moderate-to-severe alopecia areata, were enrolled in an open-label pilot trial of oral tofacitinib given at 5 to 10 mg twice daily. Patients received tofacitinib for 6 to 18 months and were then followed off drug for 6 months to check for delayed response and recurrence. For the treated patients, the SALT score, which quantifies what percentage of scalp surface area is affected, served as the measure of disease severity. The study used high-throughput TCRbeta sequencing to examine T cell clonal expansion in alopecia areata, in both the C3H/HeJ mouse model and human patients. On the human side, TCRbeta sequencing was run on scalp tissue and on sorted CD4+ and CD8+ peripheral blood T cells from healthy controls and from alopecia areata patients with either patchy or totalis/universalis disease. Biopsies were taken from tofacitinib-treated patients at baseline and at 4 and 24 weeks of treatment, and a later scalp biopsy was taken in several of the tofacitinib-treated patients. Scalp clonality was compared across normal scalp (n=4), patchy alopecia areata scalp (n=8), and alopecia totalis/universalis scalp (n=8). RNA was extracted with the PAXgene miRNA kit for fixed scalp, the miRNeasy kit for PBMCs, and the RNeasy kit for mouse skin. TCRbeta CDR3 regions were amplified by immunoSEQ multiplex PCR with 35 Vbeta forward and 13 Jbeta reverse primers.

Results the study describes overall, beyond this receptor: Shared TCR sequences between patients were less evident than in mice, which may be partly attributable to HLA diversity in the patient population. Resident alphabeta T cells in normal human skin are also sequenced, complicating scalp TCR repertoire analysis, unlike mouse skin dominated by gammadelta T cells. With tofacitinib, both scalp clonality and the number of expanded CD8+ clones among the top 100 scalp clones went down significantly. During tofacitinib treatment, many expanded lesional clones remained in scalp and blood, and this persistence may partly explain relapse after treatment is stopped. The treated cohort was small, with a single nonresponder, so links between baseline CD8+ expansion and response need larger studies. Compared with normal scalp, lesional scalp had higher clonality and more expanded CD8+ clones, particularly in alopecia totalis/universalis, a pattern that suggests antigenic drive.

The V and J ends are trimmed by 2 bases and 1 base, leaving 15 bases between them. The CDR3 contains 17 residues, cysteine and phenylalanine counted. The read is trimmed to its CDR3 DNA, 51 bases read in frame from base 1. CDR1 MDHEN and CDR2 SYDVKM were looked up in the germline V gene. Receptors were amplified or captured by the immunoSEQ multiplex PCR assay. To provide template for TCR sequencing, every sample had RNA extracted and reverse transcribed into cDNA. SuperScript III was used to make first-strand cDNA, primed with a 2:1 mix of oligo-dT and random hexamers. Amplification bias was assessed with a synthetic immune receptor repertoire, and residual bias was removed computationally. Per the source publication's procedure: After raw reads were preprocessed to remove errors, the CDR3 was defined following IMGT conventions as running from the conserved cysteine to phenylalanine. Clonality was calculated as 1 minus Shannon entropy normalized by log2 of the number of productive unique TCRs. Whether each scalp clone was CD4 or CD8 was inferred by checking scalp TCRbeta sequences against the CD4 and CD8 repertoires from sorted blood. Not all clones reach the TCRdb copy of this immuneACCESS table, which keeps in-frame sequences only. Checked studies attribute under half of the gap to unresolved V genes and leave the rest unexplained. V, J and clone size derive from that table, while D and trimming were established from the DNA sequence. The sample has about 190,000 clones on record, roughly three fifths of them singletons. The top ten clones comprise approximately 0.7% of the sample.

Details on this clone: There is no known antigen for this receptor. No much larger clone exists at a distance of one base, and base qualities are not known.

This sample's time point label indicates: around 4 weeks on oral tofacitinib. Read against the paper, the sample's treatment or condition label means: oral pan-JAK inhibitor, 5-10 mg twice daily. Peripheral blood and lesional scalp punch biopsies were obtained from patients with alopecia areata. PBMCs were isolated by density centrifugation and stained for CD3, CD4 and CD8, after which CD4+ and CD8+ T cells were sorted on a FACSAria. The receptor was isolated from a human donor with alopecia areata. This chain is built from TRBV28 and TRBJ2-1, with no confidently assigned D gene. The sample in question was CD4+ T cells sorted from blood, obtained at week 4, from a patient treated with tofacitinib. CDR3 reads: CASSLRPRVGSYNEQFF. At the DNA level, the sequence is TGTGCCAGCAGTTTAAGGCCGCGAGTGGGGTCCTACAATGAGCAGTTCTTC.